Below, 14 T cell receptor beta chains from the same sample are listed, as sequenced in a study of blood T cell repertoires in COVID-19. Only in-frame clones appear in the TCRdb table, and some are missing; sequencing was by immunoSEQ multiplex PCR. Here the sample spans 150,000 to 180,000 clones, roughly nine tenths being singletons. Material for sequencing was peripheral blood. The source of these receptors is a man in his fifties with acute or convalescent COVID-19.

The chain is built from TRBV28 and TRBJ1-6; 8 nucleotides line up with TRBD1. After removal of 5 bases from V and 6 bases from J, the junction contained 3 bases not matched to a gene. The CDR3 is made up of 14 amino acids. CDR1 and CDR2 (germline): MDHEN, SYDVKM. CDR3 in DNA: TGTGCCAGCAGTAAGGACAGGGTTAATTCACCCCTCCACTTT. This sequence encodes CASSKDRVNSPLHF.

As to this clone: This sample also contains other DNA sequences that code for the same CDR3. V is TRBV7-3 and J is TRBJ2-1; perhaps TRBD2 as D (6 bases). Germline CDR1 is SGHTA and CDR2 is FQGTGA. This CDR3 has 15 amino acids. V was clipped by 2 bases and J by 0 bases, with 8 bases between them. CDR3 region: CASSLSGSSYNEQFF. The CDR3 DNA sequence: TGTGCCAGCAGCTTATCCGGGAGCTCCTACAATGAGCAGTTCTTC.

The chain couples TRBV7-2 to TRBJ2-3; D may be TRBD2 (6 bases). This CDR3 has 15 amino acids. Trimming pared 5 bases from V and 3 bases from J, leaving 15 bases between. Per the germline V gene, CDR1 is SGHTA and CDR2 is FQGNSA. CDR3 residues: CASSLPPGGTDTQYF. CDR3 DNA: TGTGCCAGCAGCCTCCCTCCTGGGGGGACAGATACGCAGTATTTT.

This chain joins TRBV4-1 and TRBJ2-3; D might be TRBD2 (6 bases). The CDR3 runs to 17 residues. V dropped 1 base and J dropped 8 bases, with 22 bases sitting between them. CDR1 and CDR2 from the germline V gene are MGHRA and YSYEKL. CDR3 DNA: TGCGCCAGCAGCCAAGGGCGGGGTGACAGTTTTAAGGGTACGCAGTATTTT. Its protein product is CASSQGRGDSFKGTQYF.

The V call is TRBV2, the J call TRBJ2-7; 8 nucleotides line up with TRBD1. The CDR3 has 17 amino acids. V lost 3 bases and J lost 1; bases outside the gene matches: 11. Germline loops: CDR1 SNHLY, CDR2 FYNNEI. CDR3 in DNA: TGTGCCAGCAGTGACCGGGGACAGGAGGGTCCATCCTACGAGCAGTACGTC. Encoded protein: CASSDRGQEGPSYEQYV.

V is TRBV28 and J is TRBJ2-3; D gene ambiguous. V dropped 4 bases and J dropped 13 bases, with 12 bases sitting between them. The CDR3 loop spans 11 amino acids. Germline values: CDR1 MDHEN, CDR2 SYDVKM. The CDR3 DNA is TGTGCCAGCAGTTCCGGTCCGATGAAGTATTTT. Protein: CASSSGPMKYF.

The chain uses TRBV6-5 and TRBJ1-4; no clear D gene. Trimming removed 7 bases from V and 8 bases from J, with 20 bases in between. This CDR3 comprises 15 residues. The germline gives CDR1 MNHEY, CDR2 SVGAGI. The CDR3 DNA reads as TGTGCCAGCATTGGGTGGGTCTCAGGCAGCGAAAAACTGTTTTTT. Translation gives CASIGWVSGSEKLFF.

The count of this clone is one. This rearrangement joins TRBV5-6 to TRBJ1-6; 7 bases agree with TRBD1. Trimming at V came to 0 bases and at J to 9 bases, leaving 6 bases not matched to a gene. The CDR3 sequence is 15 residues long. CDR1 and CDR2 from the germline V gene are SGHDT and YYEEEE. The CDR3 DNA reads TGTGCCAGCAGCTTGGCAGCAGGGGGTCGTTCACCCCTCCACTTT. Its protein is CASSLAAGGRSPLHF.

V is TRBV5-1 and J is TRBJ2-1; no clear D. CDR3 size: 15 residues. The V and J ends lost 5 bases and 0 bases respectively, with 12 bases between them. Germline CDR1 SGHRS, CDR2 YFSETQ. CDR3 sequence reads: CASSITPSSYNEQFF. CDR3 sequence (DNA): TGCGCCAGCAGTATAACCCCGAGCTCCTACAATGAGCAGTTCTTC. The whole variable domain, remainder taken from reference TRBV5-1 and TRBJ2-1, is KAGVTQTPRYLIKTRGQQVTLSCSPISGHRSVSWYQQTPGQGLQFLFEYFSETQRNKGNFPGRFSGRQFSNSRSEMNVSTLELGDSALYLCASSITPSSYNEQFFGPGTRLTVL.

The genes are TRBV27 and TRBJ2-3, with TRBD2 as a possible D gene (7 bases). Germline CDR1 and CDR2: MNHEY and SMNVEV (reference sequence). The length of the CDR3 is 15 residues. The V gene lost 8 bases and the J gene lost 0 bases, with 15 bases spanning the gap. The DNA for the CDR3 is TGTGCCAGCCTCCTCCGGGGGGCTAGCACAGATACGCAGTATTTT. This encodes CASLLRGASTDTQYF.

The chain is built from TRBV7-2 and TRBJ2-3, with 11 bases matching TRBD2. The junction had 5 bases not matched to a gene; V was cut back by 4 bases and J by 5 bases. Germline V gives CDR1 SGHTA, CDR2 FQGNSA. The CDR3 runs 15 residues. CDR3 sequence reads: CASSSLAGGRDTQYF. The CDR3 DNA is TGTGCCAGCAGCTCCTTAGCGGGAGGGAGAGATACGCAGTATTTT.

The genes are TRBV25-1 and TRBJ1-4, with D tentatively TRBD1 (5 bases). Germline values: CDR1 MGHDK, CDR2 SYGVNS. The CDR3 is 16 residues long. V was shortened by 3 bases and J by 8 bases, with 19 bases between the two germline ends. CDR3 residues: CASSDLGTTGVEKLFF. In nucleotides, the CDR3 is TGTGCCAGCAGTGACCTCGGGACTACAGGAGTGGAAAAACTGTTTTTT.

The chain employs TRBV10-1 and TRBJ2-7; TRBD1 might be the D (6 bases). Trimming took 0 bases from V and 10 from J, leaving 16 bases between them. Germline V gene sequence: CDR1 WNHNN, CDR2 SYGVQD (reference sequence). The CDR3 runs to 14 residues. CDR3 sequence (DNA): TGCGCCAGCAGTGAGTCGAGGGACACCTTGGAACAGTACTTC. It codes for CASSESRDTLEQYF.

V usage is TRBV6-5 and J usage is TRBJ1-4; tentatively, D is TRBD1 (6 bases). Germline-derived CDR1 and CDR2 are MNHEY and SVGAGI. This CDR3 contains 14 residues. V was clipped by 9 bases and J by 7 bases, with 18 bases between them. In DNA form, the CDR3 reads TGTGCCAGTACGTACAGGGATTCACCTGAAAAACTGTTTTTT. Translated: CASTYRDSPEKLFF.